Shown below are 22 T cell receptor beta chains from a single sample sequenced in a study of human T cells and chemical hapten exposure. Described time point: patch test 3, about 24 weeks after DPC sensitization. Treatment here: therapeutic diphenylcyclopropenone sensitization with weekly scalp DPC. TCRdb passed the RACE reads through MiXCR, listing each CDR3 protein once. The data contain some 110,000 distinct CDR3 sequences, less than 45% of them seen just once; the ten biggest clones take up less than 3%. The sequencing used whole blood, collected in connection with sensitization to the hapten diphenylcyclopropenone (DPC). The receptor set was obtained from a man between 40 and 49 years old with alopecia areata. Some clones in this sample may be carry-over from other donors' samples.

The rearrangement links TRBV2 to TRBJ2-7; D might be TRBD1 or TRBD2, each matching 5 bases. V dropped 0 bases and J dropped 0 bases, with 12 bases sitting between them. CDR3 length: 16 residues. Germline V CDR1 and CDR2: SNHLY, FYNNEI. The chain's CDR3 is CASSEAGVPSSYEQYV. In DNA, the CDR3 is TGTGCCAGCAGTGAAGCGGGGGTCCCAAGCTCCTACGAGCAGTACGTC.

This rearrangement joins TRBV6-2 or TRBV6-3 to TRBJ1-1; D gene unclear. The CDR3 loop spans 14 amino acids. Germline V CDR1 and CDR2: MNHEY, SVGEGT. Trimming took off 0 bases at V and 6 bases at J, with 11 bases between the two ends. The CDR3 nucleotides are TGTGCCAGCAGTTACTCTGTCCTGGCCGCTGAAGCTTTCTTT. This encodes CASSYSVLAAEAFF.

This clonotype came up a few times. The rearrangement links TRBV7-2 to TRBJ2-3; D call uncertain. This CDR3 is built from 14 residues. V gave up 1 base and J gave up 3 bases, with 8 bases separating them. Germline CDR1 is SGHTA and CDR2 is FQGNSA. As DNA, the CDR3 is TGTGCCAGCAGCTTAGGGATAAAGACAGATACGCAGTATTTT. It encodes CASSLGIKTDTQYF. Full variable domain (outside the CDR3, taken from reference TRBV7-2 and TRBJ2-3): GAGVSQSPSNKVTEKGKDVELRCDPISGHTALYWYRQSLGQGLEFLIYFQGNSAPDKSGLPSDRFSAERTGGSVSTLTIQRTQQEDSAVYLCASSLGIKTDTQYFGPGTRLTVL.

This clonotype was recorded at least ten times. This chain links TRBV12-3 or TRBV12-4 with TRBJ1-1; TRBD1 aligns across 9 bases. The CDR3 runs 14 residues. The ends lost 5 bases at V and 5 bases at J; junction bases unmatched: 6. CDR3 loop: CASSPGQGGTEAFF. CDR3 DNA: TGTGCCAGCAGTCCGGGACAGGGAGGAACTGAAGCTTTCTTT.

The chain is built from TRBV20-1 and TRBJ2-1; 9 nucleotides match TRBD2. Trimming cost V 2 bases and J 7 bases; bases outside gene matches: 3. The CDR3 covers 13 residues. Per germline, CDR1 DFQATT and CDR2 SNEGSKA (reference sequence). In DNA, the CDR3 is TGCAGTGCTAGATGGACTAGCGAGAATGAGCAGTTCTTC. Translation gives CSARWTSENEQFF.

The CDR3 reads CATKTTGTQETQYF. The CDR3 DNA follows: TGTGCCACCAAAACCACAGGGACCCAAGAGACCCAGTACTTC. The genes are TRBV10-3 and TRBJ2-5; a possible D gene is TRBD1 (6 bases). Trimming took off 10 bases at V and 1 base at J, with 16 bases between the two ends. The CDR3 loop spans 14 amino acids. Germline lookup yields CDR1 ENHRY and CDR2 SYGVKD.

The rearrangement joins TRBV20-1 to TRBJ2-5; TRBD2 matches 7 bases. Germline V gene lookup returns CDR1 DFQATT and CDR2 SNEGSKA (reference sequence). V was clipped by 6 bases and J by 8 bases; unmatched bases: 15. This CDR3 has 14 amino acids. DNA of the CDR3: TGCAGTGCACGGACGGGGAGGGCCTGGGATACCCAGTACTTC. This translates into CSARTGRAWDTQYF.

This clonotype was counted between two and nine times. The chain joins TRBV5-1 to TRBJ1-1, with D possibly matching TRBD1 (5 bases). Germline V gene lookup returns CDR1 SGHRS and CDR2 YFSETQ. This CDR3 has 15 amino acids. V was shortened by 4 bases and J by 3 bases, with 16 bases between the two germline ends. CDR3 in DNA: TGCGCCAGCAGCCCCGGGCAGGGATGGGACACTGAAGCTTTCTTT. Amino acids: CASSPGQGWDTEAFF. Using reference TRBV5-1 and TRBJ1-1 for the parts outside the CDR3, the full variable domain is KAGVTQTPRYLIKTRGQQVTLSCSPISGHRSVSWYQQTPGQGLQFLFEYFSETQRNKGNFPGRFSGRQFSNSRSEMNVSTLELGDSALYLCASSPGQGWDTEAFFGQGTRLTVV.

Many counts were recorded for this clonotype. The chain combines TRBV12-3 or TRBV12-4 with TRBJ2-5, with D unresolved. V was trimmed by 5 bases and J by 1 base, leaving 5 bases between them. The length of the CDR3 is 12 residues. As DNA, the CDR3 is TGTGCCAGCAGTCCCAGCCAAGAGACCCAGTACTTC. It is translated as CASSPSQETQYF.

The rearrangement links TRBV19 to TRBJ2-5; the D gene is possibly TRBD1 (6 bases). The ends were cut back, 2 bases at V and 2 bases at J, with 9 bases in the middle. This CDR3 region has 14 residues. From germline, CDR1 is LNHDA and CDR2 SQIVND (reference sequence). The CDR3 coding sequence is TGTGCCAGTAGTATACAGGGGCCGCAAGAGACCCAGTACTTC. Translated: CASSIQGPQETQYF.

This chain uses TRBV20-1 with TRBJ2-3; 9 bases align to TRBD2. Trimming at V came to 3 bases and at J to 4 bases, leaving 5 bases not matched to a gene. Germline CDR1 DFQATT, CDR2 SNEGSKA (reference sequence). The CDR3 spans 14 residues. CDR3 DNA sequence: TGCAGTGCTAGCGGCGGGAGGGCCGCAGATACGCAGTATTTT. It encodes CSASGGRAADTQYF.

This clonotype has a handful of counts. The chain recombines TRBV7-8 with TRBJ2-2; 10 nucleotides line up with TRBD2. V shed 0 bases, J shed 10 bases, and the junction held 5 bases outside the gene matches. The germline V gene encodes CDR1 SGHVS and CDR2 FQNEAQ. The CDR3 runs 15 residues. The CDR3 region has the DNA TGTGCCAGCAGCTTAGCAGCGGGAGGGCCCTCGGAGCTGTTTTTT. Protein product: CASSLAAGGPSELFF.

The sample holds a few counts of this clonotype. The chain couples TRBV20-1 to TRBJ1-3, with D possibly TRBD1 on 5 matching bases. CDR1 DFQATT and CDR2 SNEGSKA come from the germline V gene (reference sequence). The CDR3 totals 12 residues. Trimming removed 5 bases at V and 1 base at J, with 6 bases between. The CDR3 DNA reads as TGCAGTGCTCCAGGGTCTGGAAACACCATATATTTT. It yields the protein CSAPGSGNTIYF.

In its sample, this clonotype was seen a few times. CDR3 nucleotide sequence: TGCAGTGCTAGAGATAGAATTGGGTCCTCCTACAATGAGCAGTTCTTC. This encodes CSARDRIGSSYNEQFF. The chain links TRBV20-1 to TRBJ2-1, with D hard to call. V lost 0 bases and J 0 bases, leaving 12 bases between the germline ends. The CDR3 covers 16 residues. Germline V gene lookup returns CDR1 DFQATT and CDR2 SNEGSKA (reference sequence).

The V call is TRBV28, the J call TRBJ2-5; possibly TRBD1 for D (6 bases). This CDR3 is built from 14 residues. The ends were cut back, 5 bases at V and 5 bases at J, with 15 bases in the middle. Germline CDR1 reads MDHEN; CDR2 reads SYDVKM. This CDR3 is CASSIWTVKETQYF. CDR3 in DNA: TGTGCCAGCAGTATCTGGACAGTTAAGGAGACCCAGTACTTC.

The gene calls are TRBV27 and TRBJ2-3; D is uncertain. The CDR3 extends over 15 amino acids. Germline CDR1 MNHEY, CDR2 SMNVEV (reference sequence). Trimming stripped 1 base from V and 2 bases from J, with 10 bases between. CDR3 DNA: TGTGCCAGCAGTTTATGGTTGGACCACACAGATACGCAGTATTTT. The encoded protein is CASSLWLDHTDTQYF.

This clonotype was detected only a few times. The rearrangement uses TRBV27 and TRBJ2-1; 9 bases line up with TRBD1. CDR1 MNHEY and CDR2 SMNVEV come from the germline V gene (reference sequence). The CDR3 has 16 amino acids. Trimming removed 5 bases from V and 4 bases from J; junction bases left unmatched: 9. The DNA of the CDR3 is TGTGCCAGCAGTCGATTCCGGGACAGGGTTTACAATGAGCAGTTCTTC. This translates into CASSRFRDRVYNEQFF.

The CDR3 sequence: CSARDRVGFGETQYF. CDR3 coding DNA: TGCAGTGCTAGAGACAGGGTCGGCTTTGGGGAGACCCAGTACTTC. V usage is TRBV20-1 and J usage is TRBJ2-5; D is possibly TRBD1 (5 bases). Per the germline V gene, CDR1 is DFQATT and CDR2 is SNEGSKA (reference sequence). The CDR3 contains 15 residues. Trimming took off 0 bases at V and 5 bases at J, with 16 bases between the two ends.

The CDR3 nucleotides are TGCAGCGTTACTTTTGGTTATGGGGGCACTGAAGCTTTCTTT. Translated, it gives CSVTFGYGGTEAFF. The chain combines TRBV29-1 with TRBJ1-1, with TRBD1 as a possible D gene (5 bases). The CDR3 has 14 amino acids. CDR1 and CDR2 (germline): SQVTM, ANQGSEA. V was cut by 5 bases and J by 4 bases, with 17 bases left in between. The full variable domain, completed using reference TRBV29-1 and TRBJ1-1, is SAVISQKPSRDICQRGTSLTIQCQVDSQVTMMFWYRQQPGQSLTLIATANQGSEATYESGFVIDKFPISRPNLTFSTLTVSNMSPEDSSIYLCSVTFGYGGTEAFFGQGTRLTVV.

The rearrangement joins TRBV3-1 to TRBJ2-3; 8 positions match TRBD2. The junction had 8 bases not matched to a gene; V was cut back by 4 bases and J by 2 bases. The CDR3 totals 16 residues. Germline loops: CDR1 LGHDT, CDR2 YNNKEL (reference sequence). The CDR3 DNA reads as TGTGCCAGCAGCCCTTTTGGCGGGGGGCTCACAGATACGCAGTATTTT. This sequence encodes CASSPFGGGLTDTQYF.

The count of this clonotype is one. The V call is TRBV28, the J call TRBJ2-3, with D tentatively TRBD1 or TRBD2 (5 bases each). V was cut by 2 bases and J by 5 bases, with 11 bases left in between. CDR3 length: 14 residues. The germline V gene has CDR1 MDHEN and CDR2 SYDVKM. CDR3: CASSLPRAGDTQYF. DNA of the CDR3: TGTGCCAGCAGTTTACCCAGGGCGGGAGATACGCAGTATTTT.

The chain carries TRBV15 and TRBJ2-1, with D perhaps TRBD1 or TRBD2 (7 bases each). The V gene's germline CDR1 is LNHNV and CDR2 YYDKDF (reference sequence). V lost 2 bases to trimming and J lost 11 bases, with 19 bases between them. CDR3 length: 15 residues. The CDR3 spells CATSRRDRGGDKQFF. CDR3 coding DNA: TGTGCCACCAGCAGACGGGACAGAGGGGGGGATAAGCAGTTCTTC.